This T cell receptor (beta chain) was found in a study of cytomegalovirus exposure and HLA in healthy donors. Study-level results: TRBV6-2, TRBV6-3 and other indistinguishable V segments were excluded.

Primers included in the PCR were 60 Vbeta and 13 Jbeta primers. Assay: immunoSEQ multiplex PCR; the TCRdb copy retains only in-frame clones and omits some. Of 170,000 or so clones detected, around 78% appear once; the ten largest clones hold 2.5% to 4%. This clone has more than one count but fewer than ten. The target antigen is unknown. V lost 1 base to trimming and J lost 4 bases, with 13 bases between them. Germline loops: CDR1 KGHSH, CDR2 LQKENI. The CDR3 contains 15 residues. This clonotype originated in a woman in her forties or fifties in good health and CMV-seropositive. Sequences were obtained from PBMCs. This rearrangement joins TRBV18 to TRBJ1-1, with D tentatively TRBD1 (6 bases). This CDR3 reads CASSPLQGGGTEAFF. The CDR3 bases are TGTGCCAGCTCACCACTACAGGGAGGGGGCACTGAAGCTTTCTTT.